These T cell receptor beta chains were read from a single sample in a study of OX40 agonist ivuxolimab in advanced cancers. Assay: immunoSEQ multiplex PCR; the TCRdb copy retains only in-frame clones and omits some. The table lists nearly 25,000 clones, 65% to 80% of them singletons, with 18% in the top ten. This sample comprised CD4+ or CD8+ T cells sorted from blood, obtained in a trial of the OX40 agonist ivuxolimab. The receptors shown here come from an adult with an advanced solid tumor such as melanoma, head and neck, liver or kidney cancer. The CDR3 runs from the conserved cysteine through the conserved F or W. D genes are given only for firm matches. A row's size may be missing; if present it is once, few, many or a size class.

TRBJ2-5 TRBV6-5 NA NA TGTGCCAGCAGTTACTCGATTCTGGTGGAGACCCAGTACTTC CASSYSILVETQYF
TRBJ2-7 TRBV5-4 NA NA TGTGCCAGCAGCTGGGGGGGCAACACCTACGAGCAGTACTTC CASSWGGNTYEQYF
TRBJ1-1 TRBV30 NA NA TGTGCCTGGACCAGAGATAGGCAGGGGCATGAAGCTTTCTTT CAWTRDRQGHEAFF
TRBJ2-3 TRBV19 NA NA TGTGCCAGTAGTATTAAGGGGAGCGCAGATACGCAGTATTTT CASSIKGSADTQYF
TRBJ2-3 TRBV21-1 NA NA TGTGCCAGCAGCAAGGCTAAGCGGGAGATGGGCACAGATACGCAGTATTTT CASSKAKREMGTDTQYF
TRBJ2-2 TRBV28 TRBD1 NA TGTGCCAGCAGAGTACAGGGGTTCACCGGGGAGCTGTTTTTT CASRVQGFTGELFF
TRBJ2-7 TRBV2 TRBD2 NA TGTGCCAGCAGTGTAACGGGGGGGAACGAGCAGTACTTC CASSVTGGNEQYF
TRBJ2-5 TRBV5-6 NA once TGTGCCAGCAGCTTGGTGGTGGCCCAGGGGACCCAGTACTTC CASSLVVAQGTQYF
TRBJ1-4 TRBV29-1 NA NA TGCAGCGTCGTAGGGCCCAATGAAAAACTGTTTTTT CSVVGPNEKLFF
TRBJ1-5 TRBV6-6 TRBD1 NA TGTGCCAGCAGTTACGGGGACAGGGCAAGCAATCAGCCCCAGCATTTT CASSYGDRASNQPQHF
TRBJ2-7 TRBV29-1 TRBD2 NA TGCAGCGTTTGGGCGGGAGGCCCCTCCTACGAGCAGTACTTC CSVWAGGPSYEQYF
TRBJ1-5 TRBV2 NA NA TGTGCCAGCATGCGACAGGAAAATCAGCCCCAGCATTTT CASMRQENQPQHF
TRBJ2-7 TRBV15 TRBD1 NA TGTGCCACCAGCAGAGGGGGACAGGGGGGCTCCTACGAGCAGTACTTC CATSRGGQGGSYEQYF
TRBJ2-5 TRBV5-4 NA NA TGTGCCAGCAGCTTGGATGGGGGCCTCCTGGAGACCCAGTACTTC CASSLDGGLLETQYF
TRBJ2-3 TRBV29-1 TRBD1 NA TGCAGCGTAGATCAGGGGGCTGGGTCAGATACGCAGTATTTT CSVDQGAGSDTQYF
TRBJ1-2 TRBV30 NA few TGTGCCTGGAGTGTCTTTGGTTCGGGGAACTATGGCTACACCTTC CAWSVFGSGNYGYTF
TRBJ2-1 TRBV11-2 NA once TGTGCCAGCAGCTTAGGGTCGTGGGGTGAGCAGTTCTTC CASSLGSWGEQFF
TRBJ1-2 TRBV6-4 TRBD1 NA TGTGCCAGCATTACACAGGGGTACGATGGCTACACCTTC CASITQGYDGYTF
TRBJ2-5 TRBV7-3 TRBD2 NA TGTGCCAGCAGCTCGGGGGGGACCCAGTACTTC CASSSGGTQYF
TRBJ2-7 TRBV11-3 NA NA TGTGCCAGCAGCCCGGACTACGAGCAGTACTTC CASSPDYEQYF
TRBJ1-1 TRBV5-1 NA once TGCGCCAGCAGCGGGGGTGGTTCAGGGAGGAACACTGAAGCTTTCTTT CASSGGGSGRNTEAFF
TRBJ1-2 TRBV18 NA NA TGTGCCAGCTCACCAGGGGCTCCGGGGGCTGACGGCGGCTACACCTTC CASSPGAPGADGGYTF
TRBJ2-2 TRBV19 NA few TGTGCCAGTAGGGGCGGGGATCCATACACCGGGGAGCTGTTTTTT CASRGGDPYTGELFF
TRBJ2-3 TRBV10-1 TRBD2 NA TGCGCCAGCAGCCCTGGGACTAGCGGTTATACGCAGTATTTT CASSPGTSGYTQYF
TRBJ1-3 TRBV30 NA NA TGTGCCTGGAGGAACGTAGCCTCTGGAAACACCATATATTTT CAWRNVASGNTIYF
TRBJ1-2 TRBV7-6 NA NA TGTGCCAGCAGCCAGGGAGGAGGGTCGGATGGCTACACCTTC CASSQGGGSDGYTF
TRBJ1-2 TRBV4-2 TRBD1 NA TGTGCCAGCAGCCAGTGGGACAGGGGTAGCTATGGCTACACCTTC CASSQWDRGSYGYTF
TRBJ2-7 TRBV4-2 TRBD2 few TGTGCCAGCAGCCAAGATGCTAGCGGAACCTACGAGCAGTACTTC CASSQDASGTYEQYF
TRBJ2-7 TRBV13 NA NA TGTGCCAGCAGCCAGCAAGAGGGAGGCTACGAGCAGTACTTC CASSQQEGGYEQYF
TRBJ1-1 TRBV27 NA medium-sized TGTGCCAGCAGCCGTCTTAGGGGTGGAACTGAAGCTTTCTTT CASSRLRGGTEAFF
TRBJ2-1 TRBV5-1 TRBD1 NA TGCGCCAGCAGCTCGTTGATCGGGACAGCCTACAATGAGCAGTTCTTC CASSSLIGTAYNEQFF
TRBJ1-2 TRBV5-4 TRBD1 NA TGTGCCAGCAGTGTTACAGGGGGTCAAGGCTACACCTTC CASSVTGGQGYTF
TRBJ1-1 TRBV5-1 NA few TGCGCCAGCAGCTTGGGGCGGCCGAACACTGAAGCTTTCTTT CASSLGRPNTEAFF
TRBJ2-4 TRBV29-1 NA NA TGCAGCGTTGAGTGGGGCAAAAACATTCAGTACTTC CSVEWGKNIQYF
TRBJ2-5 TRBV2 TRBD1 few TGTGCCAGCACCTCGGGACAGAGCCAAGAGACCCAGTACTTC CASTSGQSQETQYF
TRBJ2-5 TRBV4-3 NA NA TGCGCCAGCAGCCAAGATCGGCAGAGGGAGACCCAGTACTTC CASSQDRQRETQYF
TRBJ2-3 TRBV30 TRBD1 NA TGTGCCTGGACCGGGACAGACAGAGATACGCAGTATTTT CAWTGTDRDTQYF
TRBJ2-3 TRBV4-1 TRBD2 NA TGCGCCAGCAGCCAAGCACTAGCGGCGATAGATACGCAGTATTTT CASSQALAAIDTQYF
TRBJ1-5 TRBV6-6 TRBD1 NA TGTGCCAGCAGTTTAATACAGGGGGCGAGCAATCAGCCCCAGCATTTT CASSLIQGASNQPQHF
TRBJ1-1 TRBV27 NA once TGTGCCAGCAGTCTCGCCCAGGGTGTCACTGAAGCTTTCTTT CASSLAQGVTEAFF
TRBJ1-1 TRBV6-5 NA NA TGTGCCAGCCGTTTATCCGCCGGACGGACGAACACTGAAGCTTTCTTT CASRLSAGRTNTEAFF
TRBJ1-5 TRBV30 TRBD1 NA TGTGCCTGGAGTCCGACAGGGGGCGTCAGGCAGCCCCAGCATTTT CAWSPTGGVRQPQHF
TRBJ1-1 TRBV7-2 NA NA TGTGCCAGCAGCTCGCCTTGGATGTCCACTGAAGCTTTCTTT CASSSPWMSTEAFF
TRBJ1-2 TRBV5-1 TRBD1 NA TGCGCCAGCAGCTCTACAGGGGACGGCTACACCTTC CASSSTGDGYTF
TRBJ2-7 TRBV11-3 NA NA TGTGCCAGCAGCTTTGGGAGTTACGAGCAGTACTTC CASSFGSYEQYF
TRBJ1-2 TRBV6-1 NA NA TGTGCCAGCAGCCCACTGGGAAGCTATGGCTACACCTTC CASSPLGSYGYTF
TRBJ1-3 TRBV6-5 NA NA TGTGCCAGCACCCACCGGACTGGAAACACCATATATTTT CASTHRTGNTIYF
TRBJ2-2 TRBV7-9 NA NA TGTGCCGCAGCATTGATGGGAGCCGGGGAGCTGTTTTTT CAAALMGAGELFF
TRBJ2-1 TRBV7-3 NA NA TGTGCCAGCAGCTTACGGGGTGTAGCCTACAATGAGCAGTTCTTC CASSLRGVAYNEQFF
TRBJ2-7 TRBV5-1 NA NA TGCGCCAGCAGCTTGGAAGGAGCGACCTTCTACGAGCAGTACTTC CASSLEGATFYEQYF
TRBJ2-5 TRBV6-1 TRBD1 NA TGTGCCAGCAGTGCCCGGGACAGGGGGGAGACCCAGTACTTC CASSARDRGETQYF
TRBJ1-3 TRBV7-2 NA NA TGTGCCAGCAGCTTTGGGGGCGCGGGGGTTGGAAACACCATATATTTT CASSFGGAGVGNTIYF